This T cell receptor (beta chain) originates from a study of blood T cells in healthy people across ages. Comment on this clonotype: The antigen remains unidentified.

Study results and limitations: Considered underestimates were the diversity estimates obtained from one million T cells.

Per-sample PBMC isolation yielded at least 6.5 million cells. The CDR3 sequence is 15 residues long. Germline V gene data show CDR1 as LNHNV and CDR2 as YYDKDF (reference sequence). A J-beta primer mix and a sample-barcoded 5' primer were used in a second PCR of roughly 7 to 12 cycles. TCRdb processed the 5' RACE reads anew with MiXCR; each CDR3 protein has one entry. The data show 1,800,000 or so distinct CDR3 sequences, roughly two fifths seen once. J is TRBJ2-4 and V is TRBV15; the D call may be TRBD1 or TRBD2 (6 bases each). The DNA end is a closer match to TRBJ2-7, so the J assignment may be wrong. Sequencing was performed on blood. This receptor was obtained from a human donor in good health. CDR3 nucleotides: TGTGCCACCAGCAGAGTGGGGGGCCTACGATTCGAGCAGTACTTC. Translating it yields CATSRVGGLRFEQYF.